The 22 T cell receptor beta chains below were found in one sample sequenced in a study of blood T cell repertoires in COVID-19. Repertoires were generated with immunoSEQ multiplex PCR, while TCRdb's copy carries only in-frame clones and drops some. The table includes 190,000 or so clones, more than 80% detected once. The sequenced sample was PBMCs or T cells enriched from blood (not recorded which). The receptors were gathered from a man aged 25 to 40 who had recovered from COVID-19.

This chain connects TRBV5-5 to TRBJ1-5; a possible D gene is TRBD1 (6 bases). Germline-derived CDR1 and CDR2 are SGHKS and YYEKEE (reference sequence). The CDR3 consists of 16 residues. V gave up 2 bases and J gave up 4 bases, with 16 bases separating them. The DNA of the CDR3 is TGTGCCAGCAGCTTCGGGTCAGGGGTCGGGAATCAGCCCCAGCATTTT. The encoded protein is CASSFGSGVGNQPQHF.

V usage is TRBV28 and J usage is TRBJ1-5; 7 nucleotides align to TRBD1. The CDR3 spans 16 residues. Looked up from germline, CDR1 is MDHEN and CDR2 is SYDVKM. With V trimmed by 4 bases and J by 0 bases, 6 bases remained unmatched. The CDR3 DNA is TGTGCCAGCAGTTCACAGACAGGGAATAGCAATCAGCCCCAGCATTTT. Translation gives CASSSQTGNSNQPQHF.

This chain connects TRBV27 to TRBJ2-1; 10 positions match TRBD2. V lost 5 bases and J lost 5; bases outside the gene matches: 18. Germline CDR1 and CDR2: MNHEY and SMNVEV (reference sequence). The CDR3 is 19 amino acids. The CDR3 sequence is CASSPRPIASGRINNEQFF. The CDR3, as DNA: TGTGCCAGCAGTCCCAGGCCGATAGCTAGCGGGAGAATAAACAATGAGCAGTTCTTC.

The gene calls are TRBV4-1 and TRBJ2-7; TRBD2 matches at 9 bases. Looked up from germline, CDR1 is MGHRA and CDR2 is YSYEKL. The CDR3 sequence is 18 residues long. The junction had 14 bases not matched to a gene; V was cut back by 2 bases and J by 3 bases. The CDR3 DNA follows: TGCGCCAGCAGCCAAACGATAGTAGCGGGAGCGTCAGACTACGAGCAGTACTTC. Protein: CASSQTIVAGASDYEQYF.

This sequence joins TRBV9 and TRBJ2-7; tentative D call: TRBD2 (6 bases). The CDR3 is 15 amino acids. Trimming removed 0 bases from V and 0 bases from J, with 10 bases in between. From germline, CDR1 is SGDLS and CDR2 YYNGEE. CDR3 DNA sequence: TGTGCCAGCAGCGTAGGAGGAGCGGGCTCCTACGAGCAGTACTTC. It codes for CASSVGGAGSYEQYF.

The genes are TRBV21-1 and TRBJ1-1; the listed D gene, TRBD1, was not tested against the DNA. TRBV21-1 is a pseudogene segment. This CDR3 has 18 amino acids. The CDR3 DNA reads as TGTGCCAGCAGCAAATTTGGGCGGACAGGGGGCGGAAGGACTGAAGCTTTCTTT. This encodes CASSKFGRTGGGRTEAFF.

In this sample, this clone turned up once. The chain couples TRBV10-1 to TRBJ2-1; D call uncertain. CDR1 is WNHNN and CDR2 is SYGVQD in the germline V gene (reference sequence). V gave up 5 bases and J gave up 7 bases, with 6 bases separating them. The CDR3 sequence is 11 residues long. DNA of the CDR3: TGCGCCAGCAGTTTCGGGAATGAGCAGTTCTTC. Translating gives CASSFGNEQFF.

The chain joins TRBV7-9 to TRBJ1-4, with D possibly TRBD1 on 6 matching bases. Germline CDR1 SEHNR, CDR2 FQNEAQ (reference sequence). Trimming shortened V by 2 bases and J by 7 bases, and 11 bases separated the two germline ends. The CDR3 has 14 residues. CDR3 coding DNA: TGTGCCAGCAGCTTAACAGGGTGGGGTGAAAAACTGTTTTTT. It is translated as CASSLTGWGEKLFF.

V is TRBV3-1 (or the pseudogene TRBV3-2) and J is TRBJ2-7; D gene ambiguous. The CDR3 is made up of 11 amino acids. The germline CDR1 and CDR2 sequences are LGHDT and YNNKEL (reference sequence). Trimming shortened V by 4 bases and J by 1 base, and 2 bases separated the two germline ends. CDR3 in amino acids: CASSPSYEQYF. For the CDR3, the DNA is TGTGCCAGCAGCCCGTCCTACGAGCAGTACTTC.

The rearrangement uses TRBV28 and TRBJ2-3; 8 bases are a match to TRBD1. V trimming: 8 bases; J trimming: 2 bases; junction bases outside the gene matches: 3. Germline V gene sequence: CDR1 MDHEN, CDR2 SYDVKM. The CDR3 consists of 13 residues. CDR3 in DNA: TGTGCCAGCGCAGGGGGCGTCACAGATACGCAGTATTTT. This encodes CASAGGVTDTQYF.

The rearrangement joins TRBV7-6 to TRBJ1-1; D gene ambiguous. The germline V gene has CDR1 SGHVS and CDR2 FNYEAQ. This CDR3 is built from 15 residues. V was trimmed by 2 bases and J by 4 bases, leaving 14 bases between them. In DNA, the CDR3 is TGTGCCAGCAGCTTATCCCCGGGATCGGGCACTGAAGCTTTCTTT. As protein: CASSLSPGSGTEAFF.

The chain is built from TRBV19 and TRBJ2-7, with D tentatively TRBD1 (6 bases). V dropped 8 bases and J dropped 3 bases, with 14 bases sitting between them. Per the germline V gene, CDR1 is LNHDA and CDR2 is SQIVND (reference sequence). CDR3 length equals 13 residues. CDR3 nucleotide sequence: TGTGCCAGTCGGGGACATCGAGACTACGAGCAGTACTTC. Its protein product is CASRGHRDYEQYF.

V and J are TRBV4-1 and TRBJ2-5, with 7 bases identical to TRBD2. The CDR3 spans 16 residues. Unmatched junction bases numbered 6, after V lost 1 base and J lost 1 base. Germline loops: CDR1 MGHRA, CDR2 YSYEKL. CDR3 DNA: TGCGCCAGCAGCCAAGCTAGCGGCGCCGGCCAAGAGACCCAGTACTTC. Its translation: CASSQASGAGQETQYF.

This chain joins TRBV28 and TRBJ1-4, with TRBD1 matching over 7 bases. The V and J ends lost 5 bases and 2 bases, in that order; junction bases with no gene match: 8. Germline-derived CDR1 and CDR2 are MDHEN and SYDVKM. This CDR3 is 16 amino acids long. This chain's CDR3 is CASSVYRGSTNEKLFF. The CDR3 DNA reads as TGTGCCAGCAGTGTGTACAGGGGCTCGACTAATGAAAAACTGTTTTTT.

This chain links TRBV11-2 with TRBJ2-3; TRBD2 is a possible D gene (5 bases). The CDR3 runs 14 residues. Trimming took off 1 base at V and 3 bases at J, with 8 bases between the two ends. CDR1 SGHAT and CDR2 FQNNGV come from the germline V gene. The CDR3 nucleotides are TGTGCCAGCAGCTTAGTCCGGAGGACAGATACGCAGTATTTT. Amino acid sequence: CASSLVRRTDTQYF.

This clone was found a few times. The V and J genes are TRBV5-4 and TRBJ1-1; D is unresolved. V was cut by 0 bases and J by 5 bases, with 5 bases left in between. From germline, CDR1 is SGHNT and CDR2 YYREEE (reference sequence). The CDR3 runs to 12 residues. In nucleotides, the CDR3 is TGTGCCAGCAGCTTGGAAGAGACTGAAGCTTTCTTT. Translated, it gives CASSLEETEAFF.

This chain joins TRBV21-1 and TRBJ1-4. TRBV21-1 represents a pseudogene. The CDR3 sequence is 19 residues long. The CDR3 DNA is TGTGCCAGCATCAACCTCGACTGGGTCTTTGTGGGTACTAATGAAAAACTGTTTTTT. This codes for CASINLDWVFVGTNEKLFF.

The chain has TRBV15 and TRBJ2-5; D may be TRBD1 (7 bases). From germline, CDR1 is LNHNV and CDR2 YYDKDF (reference sequence). V was clipped by 4 bases and J by 3 bases, with 15 bases between them. CDR3 length: 15 amino acids. CDR3 sequence (DNA): TGTGCCACCAGCATCCTCAGGGGGGCAGAAGAGACCCAGTACTTC. This codes for CATSILRGAEETQYF.

This rearrangement joins TRBV14 to TRBJ1-1; D unresolved. CDR1 is SGHDN and CDR2 is FVKESK in the germline V gene. The V gene lost 2 bases and the J gene lost 0 bases, with 13 bases spanning the gap. The CDR3 covers 16 residues. The CDR3 DNA is TGTGCCAGCAGCCAATGGTCTCCGGGGATGAACACTGAAGCTTTCTTT. Translating gives CASSQWSPGMNTEAFF.

This clone was counted a few times. The chain couples TRBV30 to TRBJ1-2; TRBD1 matches 7 bases. CDR3 length: 14 residues. From germline, CDR1 is GTSNPN and CDR2 SVGIG (reference sequence). The V gene end was trimmed by 6 bases and the J gene end by 2 bases; junction bases not matched to a gene: 9. The DNA of the CDR3 is TGTGCCTGCGCAAACGACAGGGCGAACTATGGCTACACCTTC. Translating gives CACANDRANYGYTF. Using reference TRBV30 and TRBJ1-2 for the parts outside the CDR3, the full variable domain is SQTIHQWPATLVQPVGSPLSLECTVEGTSNPNLYWYRQAAGRGLQLLFYSVGIGQISSEVPQNLSASRPQDRQFILSSKKLLLSDSGFYLCACANDRANYGYTFGSGTRLTVV.

This clone was counted only a few times. The rearrangement uses TRBV3-1 (or the pseudogene TRBV3-2) and TRBJ1-6, with 10 bases identical to TRBD1. CDR3 length: 18 residues. V was pared by 1 base and J by 0 bases, with 3 bases of the junction left unmatched. Germline V CDR1 and CDR2: LGHDT, YNNKEL (reference sequence). The CDR3 DNA is TGTGCCAGCAGCCAAGGTGGGACAGGGGTCTCCTATAATTCACCCCTCCACTTT. It encodes CASSQGGTGVSYNSPLHF.

This rearrangement joins TRBV19 to TRBJ1-5, with 9 bases matching TRBD1. Germline-derived CDR1 and CDR2 are LNHDA and SQIVND (reference sequence). Trimming took 7 bases from V and 4 from J; bases not matched to a gene: 11. The CDR3 contains 16 residues. The CDR3 loop reads CASTQPGQGPNQPQHF. CDR3 DNA: TGTGCCAGTACCCAACCGGGACAGGGACCTAATCAGCCCCAGCATTTT.